This T cell receptor beta chain appears in the sequencing data of a study of T cell responses to AZD1222 COVID-19 vaccine. Germline CDR1 SGHDT, CDR2 YYEEEE. Trimming shortened V by 4 bases and J by 4 bases, and 19 bases separated the two germline ends. The CDR3 contains 16 residues. Profiling relied on immunoSEQ multiplex PCR, and the TCRdb table lists in-frame clones only, not all of them. The table lists about 140,000 clones. The clonotype comes from an adult in good health. The rearrangement uses TRBV5-6 and TRBJ2-3; TRBD1 or TRBD2 may be the D gene (6 bases each). Sequencing was performed on peripheral blood. The CDR3 DNA reads TGTGCCAGCAGCGAGAGGGGGAGGCCAAACGCAGATACGCAGTATTTT. This encodes CASSERGRPNADTQYF.